This T cell receptor beta chain was captured by sequencing in a study of neoadjuvant anti-PD-1 for oral cavity cancer. Study-wide points: PBMC Gini-index clonality exceeded responders' in non-responders post-nivolumab. TCR analyses covered only a few patients per response group. Treg/Th17 ratio rose with pretreatment blood and fell with post-treatment tumor TCRbeta clonality.

Time point reported: after neoadjuvant nivolumab, at surgical resection. These oral cavity squamous cell carcinomas were HPV-negative and locally advanced. Using immunoSEQ multiplex PCR, the repertoire was profiled, and TCRdb retains in-frame clones only, with some absent. Of around 65,000 clones in the sample, 70% to 90% are singletons; the top ten hold 2.5% to 3%. V was cut by 3 bases and J by 3 bases, with 5 bases left in between. CDR3 length: 12 residues. CDR1 is SGHRS and CDR2 is YFSETQ in the germline V gene. To note about this clone: Its antigen is undetermined.

This specimen consisted of PBMCs, obtained after nivolumab (anti-PD-1) treatment. The TCR originated in a person aged 40-85 years with oral cavity squamous cell carcinoma. The J gene is TRBJ2-3, the V gene TRBV5-1, with D unresolved. CDR3 in DNA: TGCGCCAGCAGCTCCGGGACAGATACGCAGTATTTT. Its protein product is CASSSGTDTQYF.